This T cell receptor beta chain was obtained from a study of cytomegalovirus exposure and HLA in healthy donors. Findings and limits, study-wide: Reportedly, diagnosis of cytomegalovirus status by the classifier showed high specificity and sensitivity. It was confirmed in vitro that a few of the CMV-associated chains were specific for CMV antigens.

The donors were part of the roughly 130-subject validation cohort, which stood apart from the roughly 730-subject first cohort. Trimming pared 7 bases from V and 1 base from J, leaving 16 bases between. Germline V gene data show CDR1 as MNHEY and CDR2 as SVGAGI. The CDR3 extends over 15 amino acids. Clones were read by immunoSEQ multiplex PCR, and TCRdb kept only the in-frame ones, dropping some. The sample shows 59,000 or so clones, about 91% of them seen only once. Of note for this clone: The antigen is unknown.

Sequencing was carried out using PBMCs. This chain uses TRBV6-5 with TRBJ1-1, with D perhaps matching TRBD1 (5 bases). This TCR was recovered from a young woman in good health and CMV-seronegative. In DNA form, the CDR3 reads TGTGCCAGCACTCCAAGGGGCAGCGAGAACACTGAAGCTTTCTTT. It codes for CASTPRGSENTEAFF.